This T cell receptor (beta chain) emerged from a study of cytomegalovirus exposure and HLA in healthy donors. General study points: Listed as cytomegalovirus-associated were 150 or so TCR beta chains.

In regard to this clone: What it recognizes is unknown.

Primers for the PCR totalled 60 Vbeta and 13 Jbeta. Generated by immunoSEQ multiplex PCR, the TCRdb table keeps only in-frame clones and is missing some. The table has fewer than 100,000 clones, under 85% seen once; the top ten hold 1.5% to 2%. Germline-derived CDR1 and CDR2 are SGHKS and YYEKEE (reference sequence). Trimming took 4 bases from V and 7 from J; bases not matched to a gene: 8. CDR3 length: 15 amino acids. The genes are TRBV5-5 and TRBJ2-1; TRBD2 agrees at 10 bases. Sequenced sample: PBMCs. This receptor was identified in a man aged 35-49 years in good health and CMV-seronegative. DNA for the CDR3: TGTGCCAGCAGCATAAGCGGGGGGGCGTATAATGAGCAGTTCTTC. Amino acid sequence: CASSISGGAYNEQFF.